This T cell receptor beta chain is from a study of T cell repertoires in cytomegalovirus infection. In the study overall: CMV infection together with matching HLA type was indicated by public TCR beta signatures.

In regard to this clonotype: Its antigen is unidentified.

The study, taken as a whole, reports: HLA-C-restricted CMV-specific TCR beta clonotypes were dominant in the ex vivo response.

TCRdb redid the calling of the reads with MiXCR, one entry per CDR3 protein. The sample has about 740,000 distinct CDR3 sequences; 35% are singletons. The CDR3 has 14 amino acids. V lost 3 bases and J 0 bases, leaving 10 bases between the germline ends. The clonotype was recovered from a human donor in good health (CMV status not recorded). Some clones in this sample may be carry-over from other donors' samples. The J gene is TRBJ2-7, the V gene TRBV5-7; D gene unclear. TRBV5-7 is assigned to the ORF class and has an uncertain function. The material sequenced was PBMCs. CDR3 in amino acids: CASSSDGTSYEQYF. The DNA of the CDR3 is TGTGCCAGCAGCTCGGACGGCACCTCCTACGAGCAGTACTTC.